Following are 10 T cell receptor beta chains from one sample sequenced in a study of long-term antiretroviral therapy in people with HIV. Survey-level resolution applied to immunoSEQ assay v3.0. Clones were read by immunoSEQ multiplex PCR, and TCRdb kept only the in-frame ones, dropping some. The sample carries fewer than 30,000 clones, roughly 80% recorded once. The sample was unsorted PBMCs, taken 3 years after starting antiretroviral therapy. These receptors were obtained from a man aged 40-50 years with HIV.

This clone occurred once. The CDR3 nucleotides read TGTGCCAGCGCGGACCCTTCTCCCAATGAGCAGTTCTTC. It is translated as CASADPSPNEQFF. The chain uses TRBV7-9 and TRBJ2-1; unclear D gene. The CDR3 is 13 residues long. Germline CDR1 reads SEHNR; CDR2 reads FQNEAQ (reference sequence). Between the trimmed V and J ends, which lost 8 bases and 6 bases, there was a span of 14 bases.

This chain connects TRBV5-4 to TRBJ2-1; D is unresolved. There are 13 residues in the CDR3. The germline V and J ends were trimmed by 0 bases and 7 bases, with 8 bases remaining between them. Germline V CDR1 and CDR2: SGHNT, YYREEE (reference sequence). The CDR3 bases are TGTGCCAGCAGCTTGGTAGCCAGTAATGAGCAGTTCTTC. Translation: CASSLVASNEQFF. The whole variable domain, filled in from reference TRBV5-4 and TRBJ2-1, reads ETGVTQSPTHLIKTRGQQVTLRCSSQSGHNTVSWYQQALGQGPQFIFQYYREEENGRGNFPPRFSGLQFPNYSSELNVNALELDDSALYLCASSLVASNEQFFGPGTRLTVL.

This clone was detected only a few times. V and J are TRBV2 and TRBJ2-4; D ambiguous. V was pared by 4 bases and J by 9 bases, with 10 bases between. This CDR3 spans 12 amino acids. Per germline, CDR1 SNHLY and CDR2 FYNNEI. CDR3 in DNA: TGTGCCAGCAGTGTGGGATCAGGCATTCAGTACTTC. Protein: CASSVGSGIQYF. The whole variable domain, remainder taken from reference TRBV2 and TRBJ2-4, is EPEVTQTPSHQVTQMGQEVILRCVPISNHLYFYWYRQILGQKVEFLVSFYNNEISEKSEIFDDQFSVERPDGSNFTLKIRSTKLEDSAMYFCASSVGSGIQYFGAGTRLSVL.

This chain links TRBV7-9 with TRBJ2-7; 9 bases are a match to TRBD2. The CDR3 has 16 amino acids. The ends lost 5 bases at V and 5 bases at J; junction bases unmatched: 13. Germline V gives CDR1 SEHNR, CDR2 FQNEAQ (reference sequence). CDR3 DNA sequence: TGTGCCAGCAGCGCGGGGGGGAGTAAACCAGGGGACGAGCAGTACTTC. This sequence encodes CASSAGGSKPGDEQYF.

The chain joins TRBV5-1 to TRBJ2-7; possible D gene TRBD1, 7 bases. V lost 5 bases and J lost 2, with 17 bases in between. The CDR3 has 15 amino acids. Germline CDR1 is SGHRS and CDR2 is YFSETQ. The CDR3 here is CASSPTGDFTYEQYF. In DNA, the CDR3 is TGCGCCAGCAGTCCCACAGGGGACTTCACCTACGAGCAGTACTTC.

The chain links TRBV7-9 to TRBJ2-2; D unclear. V was clipped by 5 bases and J by 0 bases, with 7 bases between them. Germline loops: CDR1 SEHNR, CDR2 FQNEAQ (reference sequence). This CDR3 has 14 amino acids. The CDR3 bases are TGTGCCAGCAGCCCAGACTCGAACACCGGGGAGCTGTTTTTT. Protein: CASSPDSNTGELFF.

This chain joins TRBV5-6 and TRBJ1-2; D unclear. The CDR3 is 13 amino acids. From germline, CDR1 is SGHDT and CDR2 YYEEEE. V shed 5 bases and J shed 4 bases, with 12 bases lying between them. CDR3 loop: CASRPDGSYGYTF. The CDR3 DNA reads TGTGCCAGCAGGCCGGACGGCAGCTATGGCTACACCTTC. Complete variable domain (other parts from reference TRBV5-6 and TRBJ1-2): DAGVTQSPTHLIKTRGQQVTLRCSPKSGHDTVSWYQQALGQGPQFIFQYYEEEERQRGNFPDRFSGHQFPNYSSELNVNALLLGDSALYLCASRPDGSYGYTFGSGTRLTVV.

This clone was picked up a small number of times. This chain connects TRBV5-5 to TRBJ2-2, with 8 bases that match TRBD2. Looked up from germline, CDR1 is SGHKS and CDR2 is YYEKEE (reference sequence). The CDR3 length is 15 residues. The J segment lost 0 bases and the V segment lost 6 bases, leaving 4 bases of the junction unmatched. CDR3 residues: CASTSGGPNTGELFF. The CDR3 DNA reads TGTGCCAGCACGAGCGGGGGCCCGAACACCGGGGAGCTGTTTTTT. The full variable domain, rest sourced from reference TRBV5-5 and TRBJ2-2, is DAGVTQSPTHLIKTRGQQVTLRCSPISGHKSVSWYQQVLGQGPQFIFQYYEKEERGRGNFPDRFSARQFPNYSSELNVNALLLGDSALYLCASTSGGPNTGELFFGEGSRLTVL.

The chain employs TRBV5-4 and TRBJ2-3, with 11 nucleotides matching TRBD2. V lost 4 bases to trimming and J lost 2 bases; unmatched junction nucleotides: 6. CDR3 length: 16 residues. Germline V gives CDR1 SGHNT, CDR2 YYREEE (reference sequence). The CDR3 reads CASSPLAGGATDTQYF. CDR3 coding DNA: TGTGCCAGCAGCCCCTTAGCGGGGGGGGCCACAGATACGCAGTATTTT.

V and J are TRBV6-6 and TRBJ2-2, with 9 bases identical to TRBD1. The V and J ends lost 5 bases and 4 bases, in that order; junction bases with no gene match: 8. The V gene's germline CDR1 is MNHNY and CDR2 SVGAGI (reference sequence). CDR3 length equals 16 residues. CDR3 in amino acids: CASSRLATGGTGELFF. The CDR3 nucleotides read TGTGCCAGCAGTCGTCTAGCGACAGGGGGCACCGGGGAGCTGTTTTTT.